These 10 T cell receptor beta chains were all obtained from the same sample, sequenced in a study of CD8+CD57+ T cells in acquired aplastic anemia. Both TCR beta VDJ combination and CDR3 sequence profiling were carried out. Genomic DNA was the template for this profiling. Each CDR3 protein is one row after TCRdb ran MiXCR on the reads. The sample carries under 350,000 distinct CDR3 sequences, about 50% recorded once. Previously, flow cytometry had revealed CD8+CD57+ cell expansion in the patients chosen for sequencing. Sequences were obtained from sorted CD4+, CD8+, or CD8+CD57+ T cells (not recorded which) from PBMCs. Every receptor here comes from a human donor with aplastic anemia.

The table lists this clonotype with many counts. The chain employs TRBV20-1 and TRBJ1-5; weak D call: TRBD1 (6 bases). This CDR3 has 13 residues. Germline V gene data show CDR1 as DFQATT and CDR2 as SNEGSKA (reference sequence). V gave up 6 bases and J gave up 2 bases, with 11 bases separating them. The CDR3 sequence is CSAQGPRNQPQHF. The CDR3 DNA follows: TGCAGTGCCCAGGGGCCGCGCAATCAGCCCCAGCATTTT.

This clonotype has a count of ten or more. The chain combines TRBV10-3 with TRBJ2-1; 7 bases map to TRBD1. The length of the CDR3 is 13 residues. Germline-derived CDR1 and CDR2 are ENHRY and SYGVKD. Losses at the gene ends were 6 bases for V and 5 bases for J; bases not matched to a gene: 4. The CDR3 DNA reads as TGTGCCATCAGGGGCAGGGGGAACAATGAGCAGTTCTTC. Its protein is CAIRGRGNNEQFF.

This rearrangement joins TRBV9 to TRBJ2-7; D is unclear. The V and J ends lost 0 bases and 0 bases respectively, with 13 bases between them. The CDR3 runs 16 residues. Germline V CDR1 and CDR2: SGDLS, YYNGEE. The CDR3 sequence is CASSVVARASSYEQYF. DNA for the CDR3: TGTGCCAGCAGCGTAGTAGCACGAGCTAGCTCCTACGAGCAGTACTTC.

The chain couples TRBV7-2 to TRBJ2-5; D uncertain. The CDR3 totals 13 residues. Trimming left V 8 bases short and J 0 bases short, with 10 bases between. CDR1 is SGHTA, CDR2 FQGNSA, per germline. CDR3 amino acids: CASCYRDQETQYF. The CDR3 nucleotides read TGTGCCAGCTGCTACAGAGACCAAGAGACCCAGTACTTC. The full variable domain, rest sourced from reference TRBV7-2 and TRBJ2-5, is GAGVSQSPSNKVTEKGKDVELRCDPISGHTALYWYRQSLGQGLEFLIYFQGNSAPDKSGLPSDRFSAERTGGSVSTLTIQRTQQEDSAVYLCASCYRDQETQYFGPGTRLLVL.

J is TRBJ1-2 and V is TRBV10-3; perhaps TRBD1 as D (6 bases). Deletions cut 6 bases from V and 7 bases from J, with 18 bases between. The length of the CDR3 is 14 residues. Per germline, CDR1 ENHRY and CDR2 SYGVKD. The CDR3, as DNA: TGTGCCATCAGGGGGACACTGGACGTTAGTGGCTACACCTTC. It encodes CAIRGTLDVSGYTF.

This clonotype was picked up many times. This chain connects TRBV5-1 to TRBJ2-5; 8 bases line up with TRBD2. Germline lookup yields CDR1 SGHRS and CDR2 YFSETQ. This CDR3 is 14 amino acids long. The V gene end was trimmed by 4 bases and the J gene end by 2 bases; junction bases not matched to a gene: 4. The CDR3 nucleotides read TGCGCCAGCAGCCCGGGGGGGGGGCAAGAGACCCAGTACTTC. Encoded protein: CASSPGGGQETQYF.

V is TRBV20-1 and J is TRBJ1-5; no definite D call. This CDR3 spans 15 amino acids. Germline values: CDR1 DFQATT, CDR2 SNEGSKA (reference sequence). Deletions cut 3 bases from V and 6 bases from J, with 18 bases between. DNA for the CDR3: TGCAGTGCTAGGCTCGGAGGTAACGTGGGTCAGCCCCAGCATTTT. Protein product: CSARLGGNVGQPQHF.

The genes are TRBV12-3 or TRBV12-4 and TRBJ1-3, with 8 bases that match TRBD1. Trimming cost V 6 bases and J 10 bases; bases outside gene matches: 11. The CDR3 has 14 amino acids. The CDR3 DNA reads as TGTGCCAGCAGCTTGAACCGGGACAGGAAAACCATATATTTT. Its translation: CASSLNRDRKTIYF.

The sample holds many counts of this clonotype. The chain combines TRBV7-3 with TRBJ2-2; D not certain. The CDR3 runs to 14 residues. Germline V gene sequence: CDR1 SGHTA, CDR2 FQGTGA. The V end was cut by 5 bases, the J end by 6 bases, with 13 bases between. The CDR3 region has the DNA TGTGCCAGCAGCCCACTCTATGGATCCGGGGAGCTGTTTTTT. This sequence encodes CASSPLYGSGELFF.

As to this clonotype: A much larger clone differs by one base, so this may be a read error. The CDR3 region is CASSYSGREGGRTQYF. The CDR3 DNA follows: TGTGCCAGCAGTTACTCAGGGCGGGAGGGCGGTCGTACGCAGTATTTT. V gene TRBV4-2 combines with J gene TRBJ2-3; 9 bases line up with TRBD2. J was trimmed by 8 bases and V by 6 bases; bases with no gene match: 15. Germline V CDR1 and CDR2: LGHNA, YNFKEQ. CDR3 length equals 16 residues.